One sample yielded the 24 T cell receptor beta chains listed below, sequenced in a study of shared clonotypes between healthy human individuals. Assay used: immunoSEQ multiplex PCR; TCRdb lists only in-frame clones, some missing. This sample has 2 million to 3 million clones; roughly 93% occur once, and the top ten carry 0.35% to 0.45%. The sequenced sample was naive CD4+ T cells from PBMCs. Subset denoted: CD45RA+ positively selected. The receptors derive from a man between 18 and 35 years old in good health. Some clones in this sample may be carry-over from other donors' samples.

The chain couples TRBV27 to TRBJ2-7, with TRBD2 matching 12 bases. The CDR3 runs to 15 residues. The germline CDR1 and CDR2 sequences are MNHEY and SMNVEV (reference sequence). V lost 7 bases and J lost 3; bases outside the gene matches: 7. CDR3 in amino acids: CASNTLAGGRYEQYF. The DNA for the CDR3 is TGTGCCAGCAACACACTAGCGGGAGGACGCTACGAGCAGTACTTC.

A remark on this clone: This sample also contains other DNA sequences that code for the same CDR3. The genes are TRBV7-2 and TRBJ2-7; D gene ambiguous. V was clipped by 6 bases and J by 1 base, with 4 bases between them. This CDR3 spans 11 amino acids. CDR1 is SGHTA and CDR2 is FQGNSA in the germline V gene. This CDR3 reads CASRGSYEQYF. CDR3 DNA sequence: TGTGCCAGCAGAGGGTCCTACGAGCAGTACTTC.

This chain links TRBV7-2 with TRBJ2-7; the D gene is possibly TRBD1 (6 bases). V was trimmed by 4 bases and J by 3 bases, leaving 13 bases between them. This CDR3 has 14 residues. CDR1 and CDR2 from the germline V gene are SGHTA and FQGNSA. CDR3 DNA sequence: TGTGCCAGCAGCTCAGACAGGTCCCGCTACGAGCAGTACTTC. Encoded protein: CASSSDRSRYEQYF.

The chain uses TRBV9 and TRBJ1-2; no firm D call. CDR3 length: 15 amino acids. V dropped 3 bases and J dropped 5 bases, with 17 bases sitting between them. Germline CDR1 and CDR2: SGDLS and YYNGEE. DNA of the CDR3: TGTGCCAGCAGCGGAGCACGCCTCGGGTGGTATGGCTACACCTTC. It yields the protein CASSGARLGWYGYTF.

The chain couples TRBV7-3 to TRBJ2-3; a possible D gene is TRBD2 (6 bases). The CDR3 is 15 amino acids. The germline CDR1 and CDR2 sequences are SGHTA and FQGTGA. V shed 1 base and J shed 2 bases, with 10 bases lying between them. The CDR3 region is CASSLSGAVTDTQYF. CDR3 DNA sequence: TGTGCCAGCAGCTTAAGCGGGGCAGTCACAGATACGCAGTATTTT.

This clone was detected once. The chain combines TRBV28 with TRBJ2-7, with D perhaps matching TRBD1 (6 bases). The CDR3 has 16 amino acids. Trimming took 4 bases from V and 0 from J, leaving 16 bases between them. CDR1 and CDR2 from the germline V gene are MDHEN and SYDVKM. The CDR3 loop is CASSYNPRTDSYEQYF. CDR3 nucleotide sequence: TGTGCCAGCAGTTATAATCCCCGGACAGACTCCTACGAGCAGTACTTC.

The table lists this clone with a few counts. The V and J genes are TRBV7-9 and TRBJ1-1; D call uncertain. Trimming took 3 bases from V and 10 from J, leaving 12 bases between them. This CDR3 spans 12 amino acids. Germline values: CDR1 SEHNR, CDR2 FQNEAQ (reference sequence). CDR3 coding DNA: TGTGCCAGCAGCTTGGTCGGGGTTGGAGCTTTCTTT. This gives the protein CASSLVGVGAFF.

The chain combines TRBV5-1 with TRBJ2-7; 10 positions match TRBD1. J was trimmed by 5 bases and V by 5 bases; bases with no gene match: 13. CDR3 length: 16 residues. The germline gives CDR1 SGHRS, CDR2 YFSETQ. CDR3 coding DNA: TGCGCCAGCAGTCTTGGCCAGCTGGGACAGGGGCACGAGCAGTACTTC. Its translation: CASSLGQLGQGHEQYF.

The V call is TRBV7-3, the J call TRBJ2-7, with TRBD2 matching over 11 bases. V dropped 3 bases and J dropped 4; count of bases not matched to a gene: 11. This CDR3 is 17 amino acids long. Germline values: CDR1 SGHTA, CDR2 FQGTGA. CDR3 protein: CASSLNPSGRPGYEQYF. In DNA form, the CDR3 reads TGTGCCAGCAGCTTGAATCCTAGCGGGAGGCCAGGGTACGAGCAGTACTTC.

The chain employs TRBV7-9 and TRBJ1-3; perhaps TRBD1 as D (6 bases). Looked up from germline, CDR1 is SEHNR and CDR2 is FQNEAQ (reference sequence). The length of the CDR3 is 17 residues. V lost 5 bases and J lost 0, with 17 bases in between. CDR3 in amino acids: CASSDNRAYNSGNTIYF. In nucleotides, the CDR3 is TGTGCCAGCAGCGATAACAGGGCTTACAACTCTGGAAACACCATATATTTT. The variable domain in full, completed from reference TRBV7-9 and TRBJ1-3, reads DTGVSQNPRHKITKRGQNVTFRCDPISEHNRLYWYRQTLGQGPEFLTYFQNEAQLEKSRLLSDRFSAERPKGSFSTLEIQRTEQGDSAMYLCASSDNRAYNSGNTIYFGEGSWLTVV.

This chain joins TRBV7-2 and TRBJ2-2, with 7 bases that match TRBD1. Germline loops: CDR1 SGHTA, CDR2 FQGNSA. V lost 5 bases to trimming and J lost 4 bases; unmatched junction nucleotides: 7. The CDR3 is 15 residues long. CDR3 DNA: TGTGCCAGCAGCGCAGACAGGGCCGGCACCGGGGAGCTGTTTTTT. This codes for CASSADRAGTGELFF.

V and J are TRBV28 and TRBJ2-7; D remains ambiguous. This CDR3 has 11 amino acids. Germline V CDR1 and CDR2: MDHEN, SYDVKM. V lost 4 bases and J lost 2, with 3 bases in between. CDR3 in DNA: TGTGCCAGCAGTTGGACCTACGAGCAGTACTTC. Translated, it gives CASSWTYEQYF.

Note on this clone: The same CDR3 is also encoded by other DNA sequences in this sample. This chain connects TRBV28 to TRBJ1-2; 7 bases map to TRBD1. The CDR3 has 12 amino acids. Looked up from germline, CDR1 is MDHEN and CDR2 is SYDVKM. The ends lost 1 base at V and 8 bases at J; junction bases unmatched: 1. The CDR3 protein is CASSLLGGGYTF. In DNA, the CDR3 is TGTGCCAGCAGTTTATTAGGGGGCGGCTACACCTTC.

The chain combines TRBV2 with TRBJ1-2, with D maybe TRBD1 (5 bases). The CDR3 is 14 amino acids. Germline CDR1 and CDR2: SNHLY and FYNNEI. Trimming removed 4 bases from V and 8 bases from J, with 17 bases in between. This chain's CDR3 is CASSAQGEGEGYTF. CDR3 bases: TGTGCCAGCAGTGCTCAGGGTGAGGGCGAGGGCTACACCTTC.

The chain employs TRBV6-1 and TRBJ2-3; D remains ambiguous. The CDR3 has 14 amino acids. V lost 6 bases, J lost 0 bases, and 10 bases lay in between. Germline V gene data show CDR1 as MNHNS and CDR2 as SASEGT. In nucleotides, the CDR3 is TGTGCCAGCAGGCCCGGTAGGAGCACAGATACGCAGTATTTT. Its translation: CASRPGRSTDTQYF.

This clone was seen just once. The V gene is TRBV21-1, the J gene TRBJ2-1; the table calls TRBD2, which could not be checked here. TRBV21-1 counts as a pseudogene. This CDR3 contains 16 residues. The chain's CDR3 is CASSKKRTSEYNEQFF. The DNA for the CDR3 is TGTGCCAGCAGCAAAAAGAGGACTAGCGAGTACAATGAGCAGTTCTTC.

V is TRBV28 and J is TRBJ2-7, with TRBD1 as a possible D gene (6 bases). Germline V lookup: CDR1 MDHEN, CDR2 SYDVKM. V lost 2 bases and J lost 3, with 14 bases in between. The CDR3 is made up of 15 amino acids. Here the CDR3 reads CASSLHPRTDYEQYF. The CDR3 nucleotides read TGTGCCAGCAGTTTACACCCCCGGACAGACTACGAGCAGTACTTC.

The genes are TRBV18 and TRBJ2-2; the D call may be TRBD1 or TRBD2 (6 bases each). Germline CDR1 KGHSH, CDR2 LQKENI. The CDR3 sequence is 14 residues long. V was trimmed by 8 bases and J by 5 bases, leaving 15 bases between them. In nucleotides, the CDR3 is TGTGCCAGCCACGGGGGCCTTGGGACCGGGGAGCTGTTTTTT. Translating gives CASHGGLGTGELFF.

The V and J genes are TRBV5-1 and TRBJ2-7, with 10 bases fitting TRBD2. The CDR3 is made up of 17 amino acids. V lost 4 bases to trimming and J lost 5 bases; unmatched junction nucleotides: 15. Germline CDR1 and CDR2: SGHRS and YFSETQ. In DNA, the CDR3 is TGCGCCAGCAGCCACCAGCGACTAGCGGGTCCTCCGAACGAGCAGTACTTC. Its protein is CASSHQRLAGPPNEQYF.

Worth noting for this clone: Just one base apart from a much larger clone, this may be a read error. The same CDR3 arises from other DNA sequences in this sample as well. This chain uses TRBV4-2 with TRBJ1-2, with D uncertain. V was cut by 1 base and J by 2 bases, with 5 bases left in between. Germline loops: CDR1 LGHNA, CDR2 YNFKEQ. The CDR3 runs to 13 residues. The CDR3 bases are TGTGCCAGCAGCCAAGGGCAGAACTATGGCTACACCTTC. This sequence encodes CASSQGQNYGYTF.

This clone is a singleton in its sample. The chain employs TRBV7-6 and TRBJ1-2; a weak D match, TRBD1 (5 bases). Germline CDR1 is SGHVS and CDR2 is FNYEAQ. CDR3 length equals 15 residues. V gave up 5 bases and J gave up 1 base, with 14 bases separating them. The CDR3 DNA reads TGTGCCAGCAGCCCCCCAGCAGGGCTTAACTATGGCTACACCTTC. Amino acids: CASSPPAGLNYGYTF.

In the case of this clone: The same CDR3 can be traced to other DNA sequences in this sample. This sequence joins TRBV5-1 and TRBJ2-1; TRBD2 aligns across 11 bases. Germline CDR1 and CDR2: SGHRS and YFSETQ. Germline trimming cut 3 bases from V and 0 bases from J; bases unmatched to any gene: 2. The CDR3 extends over 16 amino acids. CDR3 loop: CASSSLAGGSYNEQFF. The CDR3 nucleotides are TGCGCCAGCAGCTCCCTAGCGGGGGGCTCCTACAATGAGCAGTTCTTC.

This rearrangement joins TRBV2 to TRBJ1-4; D uncertain. This CDR3 is 15 amino acids long. V lost 6 bases and J lost 0, with 11 bases in between. CDR1 is SNHLY and CDR2 is FYNNEI in the germline V gene. DNA of the CDR3: TGTGCCAGCAGGGCTACAGAGGCAACTAATGAAAAACTGTTTTTT. It codes for CASRATEATNEKLFF.

This clone occurred once. This chain joins TRBV28 and TRBJ2-7; D is perhaps TRBD2 (6 bases). The germline V gene encodes CDR1 MDHEN and CDR2 SYDVKM. V lost 3 bases and J lost 6, with 15 bases in between. The length of the CDR3 is 14 residues. CDR3 sequence: CASSFAGNPPEQYF. The CDR3 DNA reads TGTGCCAGCAGTTTTGCGGGAAACCCTCCCGAGCAGTACTTC.